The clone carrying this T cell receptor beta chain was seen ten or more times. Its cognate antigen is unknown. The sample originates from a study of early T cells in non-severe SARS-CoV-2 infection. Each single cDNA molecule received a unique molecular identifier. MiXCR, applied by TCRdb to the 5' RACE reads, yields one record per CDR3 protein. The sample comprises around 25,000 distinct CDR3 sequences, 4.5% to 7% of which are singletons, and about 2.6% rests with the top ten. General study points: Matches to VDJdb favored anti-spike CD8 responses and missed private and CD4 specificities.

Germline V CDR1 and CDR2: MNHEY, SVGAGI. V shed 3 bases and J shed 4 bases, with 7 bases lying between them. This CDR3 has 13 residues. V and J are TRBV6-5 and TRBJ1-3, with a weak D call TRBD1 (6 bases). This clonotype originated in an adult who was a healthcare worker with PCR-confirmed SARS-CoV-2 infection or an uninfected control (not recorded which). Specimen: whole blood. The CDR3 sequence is CASSYDRGNTIYF. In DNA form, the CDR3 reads TGTGCCAGCAGTTATGACAGGGGAAACACCATATATTTT.